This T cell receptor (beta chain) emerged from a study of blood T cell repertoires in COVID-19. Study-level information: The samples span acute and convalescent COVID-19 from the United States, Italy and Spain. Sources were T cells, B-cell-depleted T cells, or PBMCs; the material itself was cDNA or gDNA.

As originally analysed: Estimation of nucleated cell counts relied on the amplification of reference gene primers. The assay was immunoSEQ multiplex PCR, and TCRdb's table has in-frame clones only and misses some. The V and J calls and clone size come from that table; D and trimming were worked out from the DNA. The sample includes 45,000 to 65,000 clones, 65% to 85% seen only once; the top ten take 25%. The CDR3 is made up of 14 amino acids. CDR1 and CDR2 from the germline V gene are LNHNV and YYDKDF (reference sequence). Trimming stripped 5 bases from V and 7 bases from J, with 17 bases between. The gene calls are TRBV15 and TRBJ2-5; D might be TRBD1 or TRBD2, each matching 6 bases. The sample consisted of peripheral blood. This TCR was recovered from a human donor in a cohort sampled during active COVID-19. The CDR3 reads CATSRGGTPGTQYF. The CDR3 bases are TGTGCCACCAGCCGAGGGGGGACACCAGGGACCCAGTACTTC.